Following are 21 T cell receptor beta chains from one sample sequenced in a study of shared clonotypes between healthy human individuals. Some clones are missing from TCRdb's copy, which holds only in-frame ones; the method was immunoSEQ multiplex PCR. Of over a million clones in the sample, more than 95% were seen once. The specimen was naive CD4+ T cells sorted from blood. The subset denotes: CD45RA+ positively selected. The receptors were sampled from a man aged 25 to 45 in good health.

In DNA form, the CDR3 reads TGTGCCAGCAGCTGGAAGACAGGGGGTGCGCCCCAGCATTTT. Amino acids: CASSWKTGGAPQHF. This sequence joins TRBV7-8 and TRBJ1-5, with 9 bases lining up with TRBD1. V dropped 4 bases and J dropped 9; count of bases not matched to a gene: 7. Germline-derived CDR1 and CDR2 are SGHVS and FQNEAQ. CDR3 size: 14 residues.

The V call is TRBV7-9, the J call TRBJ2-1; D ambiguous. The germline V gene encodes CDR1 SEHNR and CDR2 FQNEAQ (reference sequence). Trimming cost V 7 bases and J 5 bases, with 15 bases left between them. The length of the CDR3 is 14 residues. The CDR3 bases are TGTGCCAGCATCAGTCCATATCAAAACAATGAGCAGTTCTTC. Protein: CASISPYQNNEQFF.

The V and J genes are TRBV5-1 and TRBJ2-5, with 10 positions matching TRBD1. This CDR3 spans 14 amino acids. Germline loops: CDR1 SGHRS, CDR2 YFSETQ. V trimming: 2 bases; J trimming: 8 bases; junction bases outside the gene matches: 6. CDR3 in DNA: TGCGCCAGCAGCTTCCCAAGGACAGGGGGAACCCAGTACTTC. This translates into CASSFPRTGGTQYF.

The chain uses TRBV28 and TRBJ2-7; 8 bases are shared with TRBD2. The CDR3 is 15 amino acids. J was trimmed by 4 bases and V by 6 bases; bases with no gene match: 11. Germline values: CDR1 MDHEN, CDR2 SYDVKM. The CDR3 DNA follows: TGTGCCAGCAGCCTCGCTGTCTTAGCGGGATACGAGCAGTACTTC. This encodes CASSLAVLAGYEQYF. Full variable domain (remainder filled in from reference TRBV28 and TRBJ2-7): DVKVTQSSRYLVKRTGEKVFLECVQDMDHENMFWYRQDPGLGLRLIYFSYDVKMKEKGDIPEGYSVSREKKERFSLILESASTNQTSMYLCASSLAVLAGYEQYFGPGTRLTVT.

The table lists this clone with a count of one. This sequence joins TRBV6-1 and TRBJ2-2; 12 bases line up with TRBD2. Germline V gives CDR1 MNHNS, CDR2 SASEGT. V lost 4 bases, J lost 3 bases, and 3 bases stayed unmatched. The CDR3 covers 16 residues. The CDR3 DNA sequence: TGTGCCAGCAGTGGGACTAGCGGGGAAGACACCGGGGAGCTGTTTTTT. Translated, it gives CASSGTSGEDTGELFF.

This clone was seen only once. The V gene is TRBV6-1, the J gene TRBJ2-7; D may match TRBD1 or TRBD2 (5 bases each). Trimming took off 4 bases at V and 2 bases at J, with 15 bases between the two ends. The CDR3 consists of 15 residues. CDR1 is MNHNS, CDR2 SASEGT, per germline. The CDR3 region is CASSGGPPNTYEQYF. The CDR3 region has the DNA TGTGCCAGCAGTGGGGGACCACCCAACACCTACGAGCAGTACTTC.

The CDR3 coding sequence is TGCGCCAGCAGTGCGGGATACAATGAGCAGTTCTTC. The encoded protein is CASSAGYNEQFF. V gene TRBV10-1 combines with J gene TRBJ2-1; a possible D gene is TRBD2 (5 bases). CDR1 is WNHNN and CDR2 is SYGVQD in the germline V gene (reference sequence). The CDR3 length is 12 residues. V lost 4 bases and J 4 bases, leaving 5 bases between the germline ends.

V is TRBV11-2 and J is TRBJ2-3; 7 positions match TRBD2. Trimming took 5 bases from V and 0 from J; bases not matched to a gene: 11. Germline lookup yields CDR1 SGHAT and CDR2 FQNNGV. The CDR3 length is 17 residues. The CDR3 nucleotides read TGTGCCAGCAGCGGTGGGCTAGCGGCCATTAGCACAGATACGCAGTATTTT. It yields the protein CASSGGLAAISTDTQYF.

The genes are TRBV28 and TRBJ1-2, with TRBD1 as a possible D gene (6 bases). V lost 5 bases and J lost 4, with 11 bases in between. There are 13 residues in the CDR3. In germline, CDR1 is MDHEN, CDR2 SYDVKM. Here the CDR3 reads CASSPARGYGYTF. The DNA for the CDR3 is TGTGCCAGCAGTCCAGCCAGGGGCTATGGCTACACCTTC.

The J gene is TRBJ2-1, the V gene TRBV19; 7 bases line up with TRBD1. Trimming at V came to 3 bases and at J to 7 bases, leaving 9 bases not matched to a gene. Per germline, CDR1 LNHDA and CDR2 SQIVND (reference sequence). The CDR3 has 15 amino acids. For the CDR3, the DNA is TGTGCCAGTAGTATCCCTTGGACAGGATCAAATGAGCAGTTCTTC. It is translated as CASSIPWTGSNEQFF.

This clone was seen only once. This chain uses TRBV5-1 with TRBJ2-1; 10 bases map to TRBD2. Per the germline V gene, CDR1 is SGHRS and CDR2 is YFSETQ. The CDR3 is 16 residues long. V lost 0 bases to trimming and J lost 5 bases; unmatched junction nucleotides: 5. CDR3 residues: CASSLAGTSVNNEQFF. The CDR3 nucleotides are TGCGCCAGCAGCTTGGCCGGGACTAGCGTTAACAATGAGCAGTTCTTC.

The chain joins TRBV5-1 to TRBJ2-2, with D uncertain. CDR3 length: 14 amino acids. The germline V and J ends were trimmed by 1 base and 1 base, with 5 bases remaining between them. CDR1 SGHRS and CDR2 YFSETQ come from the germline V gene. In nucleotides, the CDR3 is TGCGCCAGCAGCTTGCCCCAGAACACCGGGGAGCTGTTTTTT. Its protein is CASSLPQNTGELFF.

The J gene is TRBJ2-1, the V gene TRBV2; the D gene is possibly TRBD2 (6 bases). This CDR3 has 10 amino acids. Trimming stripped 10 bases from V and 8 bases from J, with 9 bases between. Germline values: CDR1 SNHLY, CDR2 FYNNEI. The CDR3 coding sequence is TGTGCCACGGGAGTGGATGAGCAGTTCTTC. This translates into CATGVDEQFF.

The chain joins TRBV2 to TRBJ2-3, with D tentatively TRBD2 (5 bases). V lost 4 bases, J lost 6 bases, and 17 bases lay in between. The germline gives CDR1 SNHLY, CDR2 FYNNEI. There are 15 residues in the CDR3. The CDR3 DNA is TGTGCCAGCAGTGTTTTCGTGGGAGATGTCGATACGCAGTATTTT. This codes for CASSVFVGDVDTQYF.

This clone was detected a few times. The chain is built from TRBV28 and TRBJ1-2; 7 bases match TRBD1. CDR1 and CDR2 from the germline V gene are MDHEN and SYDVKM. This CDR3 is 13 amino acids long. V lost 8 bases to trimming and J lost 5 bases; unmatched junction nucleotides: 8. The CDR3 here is CASGRTGAYGYTF. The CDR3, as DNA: TGTGCCAGCGGAAGGACAGGAGCGTATGGCTACACCTTC.

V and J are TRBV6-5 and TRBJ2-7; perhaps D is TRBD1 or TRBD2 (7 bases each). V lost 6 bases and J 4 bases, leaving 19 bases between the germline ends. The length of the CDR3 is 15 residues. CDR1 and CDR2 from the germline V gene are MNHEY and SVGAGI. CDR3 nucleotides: TGTGCCAGCAGCCAACGGACAGGCGGGGGTTACGAGCAGTACTTC. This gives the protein CASSQRTGGGYEQYF.

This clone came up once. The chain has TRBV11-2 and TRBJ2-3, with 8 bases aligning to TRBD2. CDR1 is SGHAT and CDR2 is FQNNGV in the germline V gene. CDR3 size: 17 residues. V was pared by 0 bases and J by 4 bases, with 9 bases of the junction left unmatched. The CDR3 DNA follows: TGTGCCAGCAGCTTAGAGGGGAGCGGGAGTGGGGCAGATACGCAGTATTTT. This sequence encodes CASSLEGSGSGADTQYF.

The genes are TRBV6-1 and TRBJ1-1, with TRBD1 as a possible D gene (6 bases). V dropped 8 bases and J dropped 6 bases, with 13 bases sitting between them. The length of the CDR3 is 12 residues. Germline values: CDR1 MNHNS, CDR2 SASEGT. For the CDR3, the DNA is TGTGCCAGCCGGCGGGGGGCGTCTGAAGCTTTCTTT. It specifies CASRRGASEAFF.

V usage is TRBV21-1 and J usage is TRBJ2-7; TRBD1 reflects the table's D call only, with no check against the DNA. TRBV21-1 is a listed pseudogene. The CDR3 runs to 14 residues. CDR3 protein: CARWRQGTYYEQYF. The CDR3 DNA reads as TGTGCCAGGTGGAGACAGGGGACTTACTACGAGCAGTACTTC.

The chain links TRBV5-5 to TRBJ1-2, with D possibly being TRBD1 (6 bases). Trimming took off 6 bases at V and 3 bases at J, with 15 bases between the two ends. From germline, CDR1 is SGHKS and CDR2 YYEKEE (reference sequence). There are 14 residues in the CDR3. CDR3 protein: CASTRGDIYYGYTF. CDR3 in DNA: TGTGCCAGCACCCGGGGGGACATATACTATGGCTACACCTTC.

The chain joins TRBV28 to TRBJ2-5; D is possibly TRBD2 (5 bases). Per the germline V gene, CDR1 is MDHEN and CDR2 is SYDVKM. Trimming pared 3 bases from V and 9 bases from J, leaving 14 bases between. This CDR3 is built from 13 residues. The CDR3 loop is CASSLLTERAQYF. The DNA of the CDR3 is TGTGCCAGCAGTTTGTTGACGGAGAGGGCCCAGTACTTC.